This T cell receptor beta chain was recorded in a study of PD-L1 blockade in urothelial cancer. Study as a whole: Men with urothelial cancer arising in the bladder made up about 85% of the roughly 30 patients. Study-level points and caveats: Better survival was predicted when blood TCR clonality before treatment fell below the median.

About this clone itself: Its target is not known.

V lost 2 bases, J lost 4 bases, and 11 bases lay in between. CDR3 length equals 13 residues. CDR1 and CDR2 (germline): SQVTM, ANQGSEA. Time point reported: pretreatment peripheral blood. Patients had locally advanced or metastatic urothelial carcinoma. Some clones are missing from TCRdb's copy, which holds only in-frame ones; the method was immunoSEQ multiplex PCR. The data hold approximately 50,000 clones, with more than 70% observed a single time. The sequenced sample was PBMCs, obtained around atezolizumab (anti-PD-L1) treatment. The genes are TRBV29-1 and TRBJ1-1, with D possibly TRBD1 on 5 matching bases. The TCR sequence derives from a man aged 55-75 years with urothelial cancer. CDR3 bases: TGCAGCGTTGAAAGGGGCTGGGGCACTGAAGCTTTCTTT. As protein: CSVERGWGTEAFF.